Listed below are T cell receptor beta chains from one sample, sequenced in a study of blood T cell repertoires in COVID-19. Repertoires were generated with immunoSEQ multiplex PCR, while TCRdb's copy carries only in-frame clones and drops some. This table holds roughly 200,000 clones, less than 90% found once. Sequenced material: peripheral blood. These receptors were taken from an elderly woman with COVID-19, enrolled during active disease. CDR3s include the opening cysteine and the closing phenylalanine or tryptophan. The D gene is left open where the match is weak. Not all rows give a size; the values are once, few, many and, for expanded clones, a class.

j_gene,v_gene,d_gene,abundance,len,CDR3nt,CDR3aa
TRBJ1-2,TRBV10-3,TRBD1,-,14,TGTGCCATCAGTGAGACGGGACAGTTTTATGGCTACACCTTC,CAISETGQFYGYTF
TRBJ1-4,TRBV5-1,-,-,16,TGCGCCAGCAGCTTGGAGGGCGGGGGGTTCCATGAAAAACTGTTTTTT,CASSLEGGGFHEKLFF
TRBJ1-2,TRBV2,TRBD1,-,12,TGTGCCAGCAGGGGACAGTCTTATGGCTACACCTTC,CASRGQSYGYTF
TRBJ2-1,TRBV4-3,TRBD2,-,17,TGCGCCAGCAGCCAAGCCATCAGGACTAGCGGGGACAATGAGCAGTTCTTC,CASSQAIRTSGDNEQFF
TRBJ1-1,TRBV6-4,TRBD1,-,14,TGTGCCAGCAGCGCAGGGGGCTTGCACACTGAAGCTTTCTTT,CASSAGGLHTEAFF
TRBJ1-5,TRBV6-5,-,-,15,TGTGCCAGCAGTTACTCGATACAGAACAATCAGCCCCAGCATTTT,CASSYSIQNNQPQHF
TRBJ2-6,TRBV29-1,-,-,14,TGCAGCGTTGACGGAGGGTCTGGGGCCAACGTCCTGACTTTC,CSVDGGSGANVLTF
TRBJ1-2,TRBV19,TRBD1,-,13,TGTGCCAGTATGTTACAGGGGGCGCTTGGCTACACCTTC,CASMLQGALGYTF
TRBJ1-2,TRBV24-1,-,-,13,TGTGCCACCAAACGCAGGGTTAACTATGGCTACACCTTC,CATKRRVNYGYTF
TRBJ1-5,TRBV3-1/TRBV3-2,-,once,14,TGTGCCAGCTCGGACTCCATGGGCAATCAGCCCCAGCATTTT,CASSDSMGNQPQHF
TRBJ1-2,TRBV6-5,TRBD1,-,15,TGTGCCAGCAGTTACCAACCTGGGACAGGGAGAGGCTACACCTTC,CASSYQPGTGRGYTF
TRBJ2-5,TRBV5-1,-,-,15,TGCGCCAGCAGCTTACAGGGGACCGGGAGAGAGACCCAGTACTTC,CASSLQGTGRETQYF
TRBJ2-1,TRBV18,-,-,13,TGTGCCAGCTCACCACAGAGAGGGTATGAGCAGTTCTTC,CASSPQRGYEQFF
TRBJ1-2,TRBV25-1,-,-,13,TGTGCCAGCAGTGGAACAGGGTACGGGGGCTACACCTTC,CASSGTGYGGYTF
TRBJ1-5,TRBV18,-,-,15,TGTGCCAGCTCAACAACAGGGAGATTGAATCAGCCCCAGCATTTT,CASSTTGRLNQPQHF
TRBJ2-5,TRBV18,-,-,13,TGTGCCAGCTCATTTTCGTACCAAGAGACCCAGTACTTC,CASSFSYQETQYF
TRBJ2-1,TRBV14,TRBD2,-,16,TGTGCCAGCAGCCTCGCCTGGCGGGGGACCCACAATGAGCAGTTCTTC,CASSLAWRGTHNEQFF
TRBJ1-5,TRBV6-1,TRBD1,few,17,TGTGCCAGCAGTGTTCCTGACCGGGACAGGGGGAGCCAGCCCCAGCATTTT,CASSVPDRDRGSQPQHF
TRBJ1-2,TRBV2,TRBD1,-,17,TGTGCCAGCAGTGAAGGACAGGGGGCGATCAACTACGCGGGATACACCTTC,CASSEGQGAINYAGYTF
TRBJ1-4,TRBV14,-,-,15,TGTGCCAGCAGCCCCTACGGGGGGCGTAATGAAAAACTGTTTTTT,CASSPYGGRNEKLFF